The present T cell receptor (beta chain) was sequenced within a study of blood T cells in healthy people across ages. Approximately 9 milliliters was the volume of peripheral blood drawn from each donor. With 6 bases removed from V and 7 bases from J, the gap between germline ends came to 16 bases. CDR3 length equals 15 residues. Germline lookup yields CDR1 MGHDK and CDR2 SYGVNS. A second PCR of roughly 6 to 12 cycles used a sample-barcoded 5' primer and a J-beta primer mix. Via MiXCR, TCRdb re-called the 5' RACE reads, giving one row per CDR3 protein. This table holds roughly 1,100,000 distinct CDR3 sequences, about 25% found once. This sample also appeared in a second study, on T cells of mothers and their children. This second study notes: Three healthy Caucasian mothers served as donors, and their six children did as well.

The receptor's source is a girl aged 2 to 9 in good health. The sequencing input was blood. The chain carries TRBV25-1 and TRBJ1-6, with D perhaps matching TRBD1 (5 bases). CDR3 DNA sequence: TGTGCCAGCAGCCCCCGAGCAGGGTCAAATTCACCCCTCCACTTT. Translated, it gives CASSPRAGSNSPLHF.